The TCR beta chain under discussion was sequenced for a study of T cells after yellow fever vaccination. Worth noting for this clonotype: This sequence may be a read error, since a much larger clone differs from it by one base.

From the 5' RACE reads, TCRdb called clonotypes with MiXCR, one entry per CDR3 protein. The sample lists some 220,000 distinct CDR3 sequences, approximately 3.3% occurring once. V lost 8 bases and J lost 8, with 14 bases in between. This CDR3 has 12 amino acids. The germline gives CDR1 SGHAT, CDR2 FQNNGV. The chain couples TRBV11-2 to TRBJ2-3, with D unclear. The source is a man aged 18-30 years who received the YFV17D yellow fever vaccine. Sequencing was performed on CD4+ T cells sorted from PBMCs, taken 10 days after the yellow fever booster vaccination. CDR3 DNA: TGTGCCAGCTGCTCAGAATGGATTACGCAGTATTTT. It specifies CASCSEWITQYF.